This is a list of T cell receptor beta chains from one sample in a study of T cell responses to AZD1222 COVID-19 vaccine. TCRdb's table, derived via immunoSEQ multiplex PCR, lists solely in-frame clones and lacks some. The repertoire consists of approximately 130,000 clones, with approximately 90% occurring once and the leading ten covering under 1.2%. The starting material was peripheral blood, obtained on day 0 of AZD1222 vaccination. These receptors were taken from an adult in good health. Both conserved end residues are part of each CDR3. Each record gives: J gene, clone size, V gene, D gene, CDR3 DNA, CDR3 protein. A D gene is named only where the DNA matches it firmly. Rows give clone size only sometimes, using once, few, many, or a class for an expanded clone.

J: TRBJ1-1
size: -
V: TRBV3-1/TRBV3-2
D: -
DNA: TGTGCCAGCAGCCAAGTCGGAGGCGCGGGTTGGACTGAAGCTTTCTTT
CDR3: CASSQVGGAGWTEAFF

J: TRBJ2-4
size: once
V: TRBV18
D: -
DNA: TGTGCCAGCTCACCTCCTCGGCCCGGCCGAAAAGGAGTTACAGCTCCAAACATTCAGTACTTC
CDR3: CASSPPRPGRKGVTAPNIQYF

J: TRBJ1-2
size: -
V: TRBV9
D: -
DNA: TGTGCCAGCAGCGTAGATTTGGATTTTGGCTATGGCTACACCTTC
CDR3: CASSVDLDFGYGYTF

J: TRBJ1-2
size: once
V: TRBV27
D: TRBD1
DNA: TGTGCCAGCAGTTGGGTACAGGGGGGGGGCTACACCTTC
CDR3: CASSWVQGGGYTF

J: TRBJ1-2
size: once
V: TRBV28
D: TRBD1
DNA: TGTGCCAGCAGGAATACAGGGGAGGGCTACACCTTC
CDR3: CASRNTGEGYTF

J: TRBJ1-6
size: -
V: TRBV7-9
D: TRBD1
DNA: TGTGCCAGCAGCCCCTTAGGGGGCGGAAATTCACCCCTCCACTTT
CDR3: CASSPLGGGNSPLHF

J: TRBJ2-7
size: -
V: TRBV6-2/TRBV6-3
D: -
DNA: TGTGCCAGCAGTTATCGGGGTACCTCCTACGAGCAGTACTTC
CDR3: CASSYRGTSYEQYF

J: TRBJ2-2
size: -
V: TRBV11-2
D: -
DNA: TGTGCCAGCAGCCAAGGAGGGGGAGAACACACCGGGGAGCTGTTTTTT
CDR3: CASSQGGGEHTGELFF

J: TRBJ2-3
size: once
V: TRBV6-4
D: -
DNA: TGTGCCAGCAGTGACTCCCAGGGAAGCACAGATACGCAGTATTTT
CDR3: CASSDSQGSTDTQYF

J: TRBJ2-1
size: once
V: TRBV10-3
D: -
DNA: TGTGCCCAGAGGCAGGGCCAGGACAATGAGCAGTTCTTC
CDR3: CAQRQGQDNEQFF

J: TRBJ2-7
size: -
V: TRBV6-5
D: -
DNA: TGTGCCAGCAGTTACCGGCAGTTCCGACGCGAGCAGTACTTC
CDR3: CASSYRQFRREQYF

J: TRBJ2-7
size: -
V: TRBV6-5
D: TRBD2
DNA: TGTGCCAGCAGTTACTCCATTCCTAGCGGGAGTAACGAGCAGTACTTC
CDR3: CASSYSIPSGSNEQYF

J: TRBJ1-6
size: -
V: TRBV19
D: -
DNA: TGTGCCACCGGAGGGGGAGGTAATTCACCCCTCCACTTT
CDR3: CATGGGGNSPLHF